This TCR beta chain was sequenced in a study of OX40 agonist ivuxolimab in advanced cancers. Whole-study results and caveats: Antigen specificity was not determined for the expanded peripheral T cells.

Worth noting for this clone: The antigen is unknown.

Produced via immunoSEQ multiplex PCR; TCRdb's table is partial and in-frame only. The profile covers about 20,000 clones, with approximately 84% appearing a single time and about 30% taken by the ten largest. There are 16 residues in the CDR3. From germline, CDR1 is SGHRS and CDR2 YFSETQ. The V and J ends lost 0 bases and 0 bases respectively, with 9 bases between them. The source material was CD4+ or CD8+ T cells sorted from blood, sampled in a trial of the OX40 agonist ivuxolimab. The rearrangement joins TRBV5-1 to TRBJ2-2, with TRBD2 as a possible D gene (6 bases). The sequence came from an adult with an advanced solid tumor such as melanoma, head and neck, liver or kidney cancer. DNA for the CDR3: TGCGCCAGCAGCTTGGATACGGGAGCGAACACCGGGGAGCTGTTTTTT. The encoded protein is CASSLDTGANTGELFF.